The 32 T cell receptor beta chains below come from one sample, sequenced in a study of persistence of HIV-infected CD4 T cells (dated by TCRdb to 2020 to 2021). Their cognate antigens are unknown. The immunoSEQ hsTCRB assay version 4, run in survey mode, was used to sequence TCRbeta repertoires from genomic DNA. Drawn from immuneACCESS, this table holds only the in-frame rearrangements with V and J called that TCRdb kept. Clones are partly lost; checked studies trace under half to an unresolved V gene and leave the rest unexplained. Recorded for this sample are 25,000 to 35,000 clones; 75% to 85% of them occurred a single time. Of the sample, about 0.83% falls within the top ten clones. The treatment or condition tag for this specimen amounts to: suppressive antiretroviral therapy. Cells were stimulated with lysates of CMV-infected fibroblasts at 9.5 to 10 ug/mL. Memory CD4+ T cells that did not respond, being CD40L-negative, CD69-negative and CD45RO-high, were sorted as memory populations depleted of antigen-responding cells.

The sample in question was CD4+ T cells sorted from PBMCs after roughly 17-hour stimulation, obtained from a patient who received antiretroviral therapy. In light of the paper, this sample's cell subset or site label describes: CD40L-CD69- CD45RO-high memory CD4 T cells not responding to CMV lysate. All receptors come from an adult man with HIV who was CMV-seropositive.

The V call is TRBV4-3, the J call TRBJ2-2, with 9 bases lining up with TRBD2. The V gene end was trimmed by 0 bases and the J gene end by 8 bases; junction bases not matched to a gene: 13. Germline V gene lookup returns CDR1 LGHNA and CDR2 YSLEER. The CDR3 sequence is 18 residues long. The CDR3 is CASSQDRVGSGSRGELFF. As DNA, the CDR3 is TGCGCCAGCAGCCAAGATCGTGTTGGTAGCGGGAGTCGGGGGGAGCTGTTTTTT.

This rearrangement joins TRBV4-2 to TRBJ1-1, with D hard to call. CDR1 and CDR2 from the germline V gene are LGHNA and YNFKEQ. The germline V and J ends were trimmed by 4 bases and 7 bases, with 13 bases remaining between them. The CDR3 contains 13 residues. CDR3 in amino acids: CASSLPGRFEAFF. CDR3 DNA: TGTGCCAGCAGCCTCCCGGGGAGATTTGAAGCTTTCTTT.

The chain combines TRBV2 with TRBJ1-2; 8 bases match TRBD1. Germline trimming cut 8 bases from V and 1 base from J; bases unmatched to any gene: 6. This CDR3 is built from 14 residues. Per the germline V gene, CDR1 is SNHLY and CDR2 is FYNNEI. CDR3 amino acids: CASAGTGLNYGYTF. CDR3 DNA: TGTGCCAGCGCCGGGACAGGACTTAACTATGGCTACACCTTC.

The CDR3 DNA is TGTGCCAGCAGCTTAGGACAGGGAAGGACTAATGAAAAACTGTTTTTT. Translation: CASSLGQGRTNEKLFF. The rearrangement uses TRBV7-8 and TRBJ1-4; 7 bases are a match to TRBD1. This CDR3 contains 16 residues. Germline V lookup: CDR1 SGHVS, CDR2 FQNEAQ. The V gene end was trimmed by 1 base and the J gene end by 2 bases; junction bases not matched to a gene: 4.

The rearrangement joins TRBV7-9 to TRBJ1-4; 8 nucleotides align to TRBD1. V gave up 1 base and J gave up 7 bases; unmatched junction bases: 5. Looked up from germline, CDR1 is SEHNR and CDR2 is FQNEAQ (reference sequence). The CDR3 is 15 amino acids. CDR3 in amino acids: CASSLGDRGFEKLFF. CDR3 DNA sequence: TGTGCCAGCAGCTTAGGCGACAGGGGTTTTGAAAAACTGTTTTTT.

The chain joins TRBV7-9 to TRBJ1-4; D is perhaps TRBD1 (5 bases). Trimming stripped 5 bases from V and 5 bases from J, with 18 bases between. The CDR3 has 16 amino acids. Germline V gives CDR1 SEHNR, CDR2 FQNEAQ (reference sequence). DNA for the CDR3: TGTGCCAGCAGCCTTTTAGGGGTCACTGGGAATGAAAAACTGTTTTTT. Translated: CASSLLGVTGNEKLFF.

The genes are TRBV2 and TRBJ2-2; D perhaps matches TRBD1 (8 bases). Germline V gene sequence: CDR1 SNHLY, CDR2 FYNNEI. V was cut by 1 base and J by 5 bases, with 11 bases left in between. The length of the CDR3 is 15 residues. CDR3 loop: CASSEDRGGTGELFF. The CDR3 coding sequence is TGTGCCAGCAGTGAAGACAGGGGGGGGACCGGGGAGCTGTTTTTT. The full variable domain, its missing parts supplied by reference TRBV2 and TRBJ2-2, is EPEVTQTPSHQVTQMGQEVILRCVPISNHLYFYWYRQILGQKVEFLVSFYNNEISEKSEIFDDQFSVERPDGSNFTLKIRSTKLEDSAMYFCASSEDRGGTGELFFGEGSRLTVL.

The chain links TRBV14 to TRBJ2-6; 7 bases are a match to TRBD1. Germline values: CDR1 SGHDN, CDR2 FVKESK. This CDR3 is 20 amino acids long. V trimming: 2 bases; J trimming: 0 bases; junction bases outside the gene matches: 13. Here the CDR3 DNA reads TGTGCCAGCAGCCAACGAGTAGTAGGGACAGAAATCTCTGGGGCCAACGTCCTGACTTTC. Translation gives CASSQRVVGTEISGANVLTF.

This chain links TRBV7-2 with TRBJ2-1, with 8 nucleotides matching TRBD2. V lost 1 base, J lost 4 bases, and 6 bases stayed unmatched. Looked up from germline, CDR1 is SGHTA and CDR2 is FQGNSA. The CDR3 is made up of 16 amino acids. CDR3 coding DNA: TGTGCCAGCAGCTTAGGCGATAGCGGGGTTTACAATGAGCAGTTCTTC. Its protein product is CASSLGDSGVYNEQFF.

As regards this clone: Compared with germline, one end of the junction differs, possibly owing to a read error. The rearrangement links TRBV10-3 to TRBJ2-7; 12 bases match TRBD2. Germline V gene sequence: CDR1 ENHRY, CDR2 SYGVKD. The CDR3 has 13 amino acids. The CDR3 DNA is TGTGCCATCAGTCTGACTAGCGGGGGACTTCAGGACTTC. It translates to CAISLTSGGLQDF.

The chain combines TRBV5-6 with TRBJ2-7; D remains unclear. The CDR3 totals 16 residues. Trimming cost V 2 bases and J 0 bases, with 15 bases left between them. In germline, CDR1 is SGHDT, CDR2 YYEEEE. The CDR3 nucleotides read TGTGCCAGCAGCTTAGCCGGACGCCTGAGCTCCTACGAGCAGTACTTC. Amino acid sequence: CASSLAGRLSSYEQYF.

The J gene is TRBJ2-2, the V gene TRBV5-6, with 7 bases aligning to TRBD1. The germline gives CDR1 SGHDT, CDR2 YYEEEE. CDR3 length: 17 amino acids. V lost 1 base to trimming and J lost 1 base; unmatched junction nucleotides: 7. CDR3 DNA sequence: TGTGCCAGCAGCTTGAGTTTAGGGGGCAAGAACACCGGGGAGCTGTTTTTT. It yields the protein CASSLSLGGKNTGELFF.

This chain uses TRBV9 with TRBJ2-5; D unclear. V dropped 0 bases and J dropped 2 bases, with 5 bases sitting between them. The CDR3 runs 13 residues. Germline values: CDR1 SGDLS, CDR2 YYNGEE. The CDR3 nucleotides read TGTGCCAGCAGCGTAGCCCCGCAAGAGACCCAGTACTTC. It specifies CASSVAPQETQYF.

The J gene is TRBJ1-5, the V gene TRBV6-5; maybe TRBD1 (5 bases). The germline V and J ends were trimmed by 11 bases and 5 bases, with 19 bases remaining between them. In germline, CDR1 is MNHEY, CDR2 SVGAGI. The CDR3 spans 14 residues. This CDR3 reads CAGSLGGLDQPQHF. CDR3 coding DNA: TGTGCCGGTAGCCTTGGGGGGTTAGATCAGCCCCAGCATTTT.

This sequence joins TRBV5-4 and TRBJ2-5, with D tentatively TRBD2 (5 bases). This CDR3 is 12 amino acids long. Trimming cost V 4 bases and J 5 bases, with 9 bases left between them. Looked up from germline, CDR1 is SGHNT and CDR2 is YYREEE (reference sequence). The CDR3 DNA sequence: TGTGCCAGCAGCCCGTCGGGGGAGACCCAGTACTTC. Translating gives CASSPSGETQYF.

V and J are TRBV30 and TRBJ1-3; D uncertain. Germline-derived CDR1 and CDR2 are GTSNPN and SVGIG (reference sequence). Trimming stripped 4 bases from V and 2 bases from J, with 6 bases between. This CDR3 has 12 amino acids. This CDR3 is CAWNPPGNTIYF. The CDR3 region has the DNA TGTGCCTGGAACCCCCCTGGAAACACCATATATTTT.

The V gene is TRBV6-2 or TRBV6-3, the J gene TRBJ2-7; 10 bases fit TRBD1. This CDR3 spans 15 amino acids. Unmatched junction bases numbered 15, after V lost 6 bases and J lost 10 bases. The germline V gene has CDR1 MNHEY and CDR2 SVGEGT. The CDR3 protein is CASSPRNRDRGIQYF. The CDR3 nucleotides read TGTGCCAGCAGCCCACGGAACCGGGACAGGGGAATACAGTACTTC.

J is TRBJ1-2 and V is TRBV7-9; 11 bases match TRBD1. Trimming took 6 bases from V and 4 from J; bases not matched to a gene: 1. Germline V gene sequence: CDR1 SEHNR, CDR2 FQNEAQ (reference sequence). This CDR3 contains 13 residues. As DNA, the CDR3 is TGTGCCAGCAGGGGGACAGGGGGCTATGGCTACACCTTC. It yields the protein CASRGTGGYGYTF.

The chain employs TRBV7-8 and TRBJ1-5; 12 bases agree with TRBD1. Looked up from germline, CDR1 is SGHVS and CDR2 is FQNEAQ. CDR3 length equals 15 residues. J gave up 6 bases and V 5 bases, and 5 bases lay outside the gene matches. This CDR3 reads CASSPGTGGGQPQHF. The CDR3 nucleotides read TGTGCCAGCAGCCCGGGGACAGGGGGCGGTCAGCCCCAGCATTTT.

This rearrangement joins TRBV28 to TRBJ1-1; D not certain. The length of the CDR3 is 13 residues. Trimming shortened V by 6 bases and J by 0 bases, and 8 bases separated the two germline ends. Germline CDR1 MDHEN, CDR2 SYDVKM. This CDR3 reads CASSRGMNTEAFF. The CDR3 DNA reads as TGTGCCAGCAGCCGAGGGATGAACACTGAAGCTTTCTTT.

This chain uses TRBV10-3 with TRBJ1-5; D remains ambiguous. The CDR3 has 16 residues. Between the trimmed V and J ends, which lost 0 bases and 0 bases, there was a span of 9 bases. Germline assignment: CDR1 ENHRY and CDR2 SYGVKD. The CDR3 nucleotides read TGTGCCATCAGTGAGTCCGGATCCTATAGCAATCAGCCCCAGCATTTT. This encodes CAISESGSYSNQPQHF.

The chain couples TRBV12-3 or TRBV12-4 to TRBJ1-1; D is ambiguous. V dropped 3 bases and J dropped 6 bases, with 11 bases sitting between them. CDR3 length equals 13 residues. CDR3 sequence (DNA): TGTGCCAGCAGTTTTTCTCCGGACCCTGAAGCTTTCTTT. Amino acid sequence: CASSFSPDPEAFF.

This clone was recorded once. The chain employs TRBV7-2 and TRBJ2-7; D call uncertain. V lost 4 bases and J 5 bases, leaving 12 bases between the germline ends. Looked up from germline, CDR1 is SGHTA and CDR2 is FQGNSA. CDR3 length equals 13 residues. DNA of the CDR3: TGTGCCAGCAGCTCAAGACCTATCAACGAGCAGTACTTC. Translation: CASSSRPINEQYF.

The V call is TRBV28, the J call TRBJ1-4; no clear D gene. The CDR3 sequence is 12 residues long. Germline CDR1 MDHEN, CDR2 SYDVKM. With 7 bases removed from V and 8 bases from J, the gap between germline ends came to 11 bases. The CDR3 nucleotides are TGTGCCAGCACCGCGTTCGGGGAAAAACTGTTTTTT. This encodes CASTAFGEKLFF.

This sequence joins TRBV7-3 and TRBJ1-2; D remains unclear. CDR1 and CDR2 from the germline V gene are SGHTA and FQGTGA. This CDR3 is 17 amino acids long. The V gene lost 5 bases and the J gene lost 2 bases, with 21 bases spanning the gap. The CDR3 spells CASSPIPTPSPNYGYTF. The CDR3 DNA reads as TGTGCCAGCAGCCCCATCCCGACGCCCAGCCCAAACTATGGCTACACCTTC.

The chain recombines TRBV3-1 (or the pseudogene TRBV3-2) with TRBJ2-1; unclear D gene. Germline V lookup: CDR1 LGHDT, CDR2 YNNKEL (reference sequence). V lost 2 bases, J lost 13 bases, and 9 bases lay in between. This CDR3 region has 11 residues. CDR3 sequence (DNA): TGTGCCAGCAGCCAAACACACCGACAGTTCTTC. This gives the protein CASSQTHRQFF.

J is TRBJ1-2 and V is TRBV6-5; no definite D call. The CDR3 is 13 residues long. Germline lookup yields CDR1 MNHEY and CDR2 SVGAGI. V lost 1 base to trimming and J lost 3 bases, with 6 bases between them. DNA for the CDR3: TGTGCCAGCAGTTACTGGGCGGACTATGGCTACACCTTC. This gives the protein CASSYWADYGYTF.

The chain joins TRBV14 to TRBJ1-1; D not certain. Germline assignment: CDR1 SGHDN and CDR2 FVKESK. The CDR3 is made up of 15 amino acids. The ends were cut back, 1 base at V and 1 base at J, with 10 bases in the middle. The DNA for the CDR3 is TGTGCCAGCAGCCAAGCTACATTTAGGAACACTGAAGCTTTCTTT. This gives the protein CASSQATFRNTEAFF.

V usage is TRBV2 and J usage is TRBJ2-1, with 7 bases identical to TRBD2. The CDR3 spans 16 residues. The germline V gene has CDR1 SNHLY and CDR2 FYNNEI. The ends lost 6 bases at V and 8 bases at J; junction bases unmatched: 16. This CDR3 is CASRWSGTGGGDEQFF. The CDR3 DNA is TGTGCCAGCAGGTGGAGCGGGACGGGGGGAGGGGATGAGCAGTTCTTC.

The chain is built from TRBV30 and TRBJ2-1, with D perhaps matching TRBD1 or TRBD2 (5 bases each). V lost 0 bases and J lost 3, with 12 bases in between. CDR1 is GTSNPN and CDR2 is SVGIG in the germline V gene (reference sequence). CDR3 length: 15 residues. In nucleotides, the CDR3 is TGTGCCTGGAGTGTACGATGGGGACGCTACAATGAGCAGTTCTTC. Translating it yields CAWSVRWGRYNEQFF.

The V gene is TRBV29-1, the J gene TRBJ1-2; no clear D gene. The CDR3 totals 10 residues. Trimming stripped 5 bases from V and 6 bases from J, with 7 bases between. The germline CDR1 and CDR2 sequences are SQVTM and ANQGSEA. CDR3 nucleotide sequence: TGCAGCGTTACGGGAAATGGCTACACCTTC. Translated: CSVTGNGYTF.

This clone has only one observation. The chain is built from TRBV29-1 and TRBJ2-5; no reliable D call. The CDR3 runs 12 residues. Germline assignment: CDR1 SQVTM and CDR2 ANQGSEA. The V and J ends lost 2 bases and 1 base respectively, with 5 bases between them. The CDR3 DNA reads TGCAGCGTTGAACAGAGCCAAGAGACCCAGTACTTC. This sequence encodes CSVEQSQETQYF.